One TCR beta chain is described in this entry. The antigen remains undetermined. These data originate in a study of T cell responses to AZD1222 COVID-19 vaccine. Study-level findings and limits: Regions 160-218 and 743-854 dominated among vaccine-associated CD4 TCRs spanning spike.

Sequencing was performed with immunoSEQ multiplex PCR; in TCRdb, only in-frame clones are kept and a portion is missing. The sample includes roughly 130,000 clones, about 90% of them seen just once. This CDR3 has 18 amino acids. V shed 2 bases and J shed 0 bases, with 20 bases lying between them. Germline CDR1 LNHDA, CDR2 SQIVND (reference sequence). This TCR was recovered from an adult in good health. Sequenced material: peripheral blood, taken on day 0 of AZD1222 vaccination. The V call is TRBV19, the J call TRBJ2-7, with a weak D call TRBD2 (6 bases). The CDR3 spells CASSIRWTERAFSYEQYF. The CDR3 region has the DNA TGTGCCAGTAGTATACGATGGACGGAGCGGGCGTTCTCCTACGAGCAGTACTTC.